A single sample gave rise to the 7 T cell receptor beta chains below, sequenced in a study of T cell responses to AZD1222 COVID-19 vaccine (dated by TCRdb to the early 2020s). The library was produced with the immunoSEQ multiplex PCR assay. This is the immuneACCESS table as TCRdb keeps it, with only in-frame sequences that have V and J called. A part of the clones is gone; compared with another copy, unresolved V genes explain less than half, and the rest is unexplained. This sample gives roughly 130,000 clones in total; just under 95% of them show up just once. The ten largest clonotypes hold around 6.6% of the sample. The sample's time point label is to be understood as: baseline before first vaccination. Source: peripheral blood, taken on day 0 of AZD1222 vaccination. The receptor set was obtained from an adult in good health.

The rearrangement uses TRBV29-1 and TRBJ1-3; TRBD1 is a possible D gene (5 bases). This CDR3 has 15 residues. Germline lookup yields CDR1 SQVTM and CDR2 ANQGSEA. V lost 2 bases and J 0 bases, leaving 11 bases between the germline ends. Here the CDR3 reads CSVEWGTGSGNTIYF. The DNA for the CDR3 is TGCAGCGTTGAATGGGGGACTGGCTCTGGAAACACCATATATTTT.

The chain recombines TRBV28 with TRBJ2-1; the D gene could be TRBD1 or TRBD2 (5 bases each). V was shortened by 7 bases and J by 3 bases, with 7 bases between the two germline ends. Germline V gene data show CDR1 as MDHEN and CDR2 as SYDVKM. This CDR3 region has 12 residues. As DNA, the CDR3 is TGTGCCAGCAAGGGGAGCTACAATGAGCAGTTCTTC. This encodes CASKGSYNEQFF.

A few counts support this clone. The chain combines TRBV7-9 with TRBJ2-1, with D uncertain. From germline, CDR1 is SEHNR and CDR2 FQNEAQ (reference sequence). V lost 7 bases to trimming and J lost 3 bases, with 16 bases between them. The CDR3 has 15 amino acids. In nucleotides, the CDR3 is TGTGCCAGCACCCACACTACAGAGAGCTACAATGAGCAGTTCTTC. It specifies CASTHTTESYNEQFF.

The chain joins TRBV2 to TRBJ1-1; D might be TRBD1 (5 bases). Germline assignment: CDR1 SNHLY and CDR2 FYNNEI. The CDR3 runs 17 residues. Deletions cut 4 bases from V and 1 base from J, with 19 bases between. This CDR3 reads CASSVRGTGTTNTEAFF. The CDR3, as DNA: TGTGCCAGCAGTGTTCGGGGAACAGGCACCACGAACACTGAAGCTTTCTTT.

V and J are TRBV27 and TRBJ2-7, with D uncertain. The V end was cut by 4 bases, the J end by 2 bases, with 9 bases between. This CDR3 spans 13 amino acids. Germline assignment: CDR1 MNHEY and CDR2 SMNVEV (reference sequence). In nucleotides, the CDR3 is TGTGCCAGCAGTTATGGCAGAACCTACGAGCAGTACTTC. Encoded protein: CASSYGRTYEQYF.

The rearrangement links TRBV10-3 to TRBJ1-1; D remains unclear. The CDR3 consists of 13 residues. CDR1 and CDR2 (germline): ENHRY, SYGVKD. The V gene lost 9 bases and the J gene lost 0 bases, with 11 bases spanning the gap. CDR3 region: CAIVARMNTEAFF. The CDR3 bases are TGTGCCATAGTGGCACGCATGAACACTGAAGCTTTCTTT.

The rearrangement joins TRBV6-2 or TRBV6-3 to TRBJ2-5, with 9 bases matching TRBD1. After removal of 2 bases from V and 4 bases from J, the junction contained 5 bases not matched to a gene. Germline V gene sequence: CDR1 MNHEY, CDR2 SVGEGT. The CDR3 has 15 residues. The CDR3, as DNA: TGTGCCAGCAGTTACCGGGACAGGGTACGAGAGACCCAGTACTTC. Amino acids: CASSYRDRVRETQYF.